This is a list of T cell receptor beta chains from one sample in a study of blood T cells in healthy people across ages. TCRdb reprocessed the 5' RACE reads with MiXCR, giving one entry per CDR3 protein. The profile shows roughly 500,000 distinct CDR3 sequences, 27% of them singletons. Sequencing used blood. These receptors all come from a woman aged 70-85 years in good health. Both conserved end residues are part of each CDR3. The D gene is left open where the match is weak. Clone sizes are given selectively: once, few, many, or a class where the clone is expanded.

J | V | D | size | DNA | CDR3
TRBJ2-7 | TRBV20-1 | - | - | TGCAGTGCGATTGGGGGTAAGAGCTCCTACGAGCAGTACTTC | CSAIGGKSSYEQYF
TRBJ2-5 | TRBV25-1 | - | - | TGTGCCAGCGGTCGGGTTGGGGCGGTGACCCAGTACTTC | CASGRVGAVTQYF
TRBJ1-2 | TRBV4-3 | - | few | TGCGCCAGCAGCCAAGATCATAATGTCTATGGCTACACCTTC | CASSQDHNVYGYTF
TRBJ1-1 | TRBV20-1 | - | - | TGCAGTGCTAGAAGGGGCGTAGGCACTGAAGCTTTCTTT | CSARRGVGTEAFF
TRBJ1-1 | TRBV12-3/TRBV12-4 | TRBD1 | - | TGTGCCAGCAGCCCACAGGGGGACACTGAAGCTTTCTTT | CASSPQGDTEAFF
TRBJ1-6 | TRBV20-1 | TRBD1 | few | TGCAGTGCTAGTGACGGACAGGGCCGATCACCCCTCCACTTT | CSASDGQGRSPLHF
TRBJ2-1 | TRBV12-3/TRBV12-4 | - | - | TGTGCCAGCAGTCCTCTAGCAATCGCCTACAATGAGCAGTTCTTC | CASSPLAIAYNEQFF
TRBJ2-1 | TRBV3-1 | - | - | TGTGCCAGCTCCGGGACAAACTCCTACAATGAGCAGTTCTTC | CASSGTNSYNEQFF
TRBJ2-3 | TRBV4-3 | - | - | TGCGCCAGCAGCCAAGTGGGGGGAGCAGATACGCAGTATTTT | CASSQVGGADTQYF
TRBJ2-4 | TRBV4-3 | - | - | TGCGCCAGCAGCCAAGAATATTCAGGGGCAGCCAAAAACATTCAGTACTTC | CASSQEYSGAAKNIQYF
TRBJ1-3 | TRBV9 | - | - | TGTGCCAGCAGCGTAGAACGGGGCCACTCCGCTGGAAACACCATATATTTT | CASSVERGHSAGNTIYF
TRBJ2-5 | TRBV10-3 | - | - | TGTGCCATCAGTGAGGGGGTCGGACCAGAGACCCAGTACTTC | CAISEGVGPETQYF
TRBJ2-7 | TRBV29-1 | - | few | TGCAGCGTTGAACGACAAGGGCAGTACTTC | CSVERQGQYF
TRBJ2-5 | TRBV11-3 | - | few | TGTGCCAGCAGCCCCTCCCTAGCCGCGGAGACCCAGTACTTC | CASSPSLAAETQYF
TRBJ2-5 | TRBV6-5 | TRBD1 | many | TGTGCCAGCAGTTACTCTCCAGGGGGCTTAGGGACCCAGTACTTC | CASSYSPGGLGTQYF
TRBJ2-7 | TRBV5-1 | - | - | TGCGCCAGCAGCTTGGGGGGGACTGCCGGGTCCTACGAGCAGTACTTC | CASSLGGTAGSYEQYF
TRBJ2-3 | TRBV24-1 | TRBD2 | - | TGTGCCACCAGTGGTGCCGGGAGCGGGGTGGATACGCAGTATTTT | CATSGAGSGVDTQYF
TRBJ2-3 | TRBV4-2 | TRBD2 | - | TGTGCCAGCAGCCAAGAGGGGACTAGAGAGTATTTT | CASSQEGTREYF
TRBJ2-6 | TRBV7-3 | - | few | TGTGCCAGCAGCCTCAGTACTGGGGCCAACGTCCTGACTTTC | CASSLSTGANVLTF
TRBJ2-1 | TRBV27 | TRBD1 | - | TGTGCCAGCAAAAGGACAGGGGGCGATGAGCAGTTCTTC | CASKRTGGDEQFF
TRBJ2-3 | TRBV4-2 | TRBD2 | - | TGTGCCAGCAGCCAAGGGACTAGCGGGGGCGATGGGGATACGCAGTATTTT | CASSQGTSGGDGDTQYF
TRBJ2-5 | TRBV9 | TRBD1 | few | TGTGCCAGCAGCCGCGACCCGGGGACAGGGATGACGGAGACCCAGTACTTC | CASSRDPGTGMTETQYF
TRBJ2-7 | TRBV2 | - | few | TGTGCCAGCAGTGTCGCTGCTTTGTGGTCCCACGAGCAGTACTTC | CASSVAALWSHEQYF
TRBJ2-5 | TRBV29-1 | - | few | TGCAGCGTTGGTGGCAGGGATGGGACCCAGTACTTC | CSVGGRDGTQYF
TRBJ1-1 | TRBV6-5 | TRBD1 | - | TGTGCCAGCAGTTACGGGACAGGGTCGACGAACACTGAAGCCTTCTTT | CASSYGTGSTNTEAFF
TRBJ2-6 | TRBV29-1 | TRBD1 | - | TGCAGCGTCGGACAGGGAACTGGGGCCAACGTCCTGACTTTC | CSVGQGTGANVLTF
TRBJ2-7 | TRBV3-1 | - | - | TGTGCCAGCAGCCAAAACTATGGGGCTTACGAGCAGTACTTC | CASSQNYGAYEQYF
TRBJ1-1 | TRBV3-1 | - | - | TGTGCCAGCAAAAGAAAAGGGGGTGGGGCTGAAGCTTTCTTT | CASKRKGGGAEAFF
TRBJ2-1 | TRBV5-1 | TRBD2 | - | TGCGCCAGCAGCTTGGGTAGCGGGGGGTCCTACAGGCAGGCCCAGTTCTTC | CASSLGSGGSYRQAQFF
TRBJ1-4 | TRBV6-5 | TRBD1 | - | TGTGCCAGCAGTTCCCCGGGGGGGACAGCTAATGAAAAACTGTTTTTT | CASSSPGGTANEKLFF
TRBJ1-2 | TRBV15 | - | few | TGTGCCACCAGCAGAGAGGCAGGGAGCTATGGCTACACCTTC | CATSREAGSYGYTF
TRBJ2-4 | TRBV12-3/TRBV12-4 | TRBD2 | - | TGTGCCGGCAGTTTTACTAGCGGTAACATTCAGTACTTC | CAGSFTSGNIQYF
TRBJ2-1 | TRBV20-1 | - | many | TGCAGTGCCGGGGCCATTTACAATGAGCAGTTCTTC | CSAGAIYNEQFF
TRBJ2-2 | TRBV12-3/TRBV12-4 | - | - | TGTGCCAGCGGGGTCGCCGGGGAGCTGTTTTTT | CASGVAGELFF
TRBJ2-7 | TRBV20-1 | TRBD1 | - | TGCAGTGCCGACGGACAGGGTGACGAGCAGTACTTC | CSADGQGDEQYF
TRBJ2-1 | TRBV5-1 | TRBD2 | - | TGCGCCAGCAGCTTACAGACTAGCGCAAATGAGCAGTTCTTC | CASSLQTSANEQFF
TRBJ1-1 | TRBV10-3 | TRBD1 | - | TGTGCCATCAGTTACGGGACAGATGAAGCTTTCTTT | CAISYGTDEAFF
TRBJ1-3 | TRBV2 | - | - | TGTGCCAGCAGTGGTGGCGGCTTCTCTGGAAACACCATATATTTT | CASSGGGFSGNTIYF
TRBJ1-5 | TRBV19 | - | - | TGTGCCAGTAGTATCTACAGTGATCAGCCCCAGCATTTT | CASSIYSDQPQHF
TRBJ1-1 | TRBV5-1 | - | few | TGCGCCAGCACCACAGGGAACACTGAAGCTTTCTTT | CASTTGNTEAFF
TRBJ2-1 | TRBV12-3/TRBV12-4 | - | - | TGTGCCAGCTCTGAAGGTGGCTCCTACAATGAGCAGTTCTTC | CASSEGGSYNEQFF
TRBJ1-1 | TRBV11-3 | - | few | TGTGCCAGCAGCCCGCAAGGAGGATCGGAAGCTTTCTTT | CASSPQGGSEAFF
TRBJ1-2 | TRBV20-1 | - | few | TGCAGTGCCACAAAGCCGGACAACTATGGCTACACCTTC | CSATKPDNYGYTF
TRBJ2-1 | TRBV9 | TRBD2 | - | TGTGCCAGCGCAGCGGGAGGGCCAAGTAATGAGCAGTTCTTC | CASAAGGPSNEQFF
TRBJ1-2 | TRBV7-9 | TRBD1 | few | TGTGCCAGCAGCCCGACCCGACAGGGAAACTATGGCTACACCTTC | CASSPTRQGNYGYTF
TRBJ1-2 | TRBV10-3 | - | few | TGTGCCATCAGTGAGTCCCCAAGGGTCTATGGCTACACCTTC | CAISESPRVYGYTF
TRBJ2-7 | TRBV5-1 | TRBD1 | - | TGCGCCAGCAGCTTGTTGCCAGGGGGCCGGGAGCAGTACTTC | CASSLLPGGREQYF
TRBJ1-1 | TRBV10-3 | - | few | TGTGCCATCAGTGGACATTCAGGGGAGACGACTGAAGCTTTCTTT | CAISGHSGETTEAFF
TRBJ2-7 | TRBV18 | - | few | TGTGCCGGCTCACCCCAGGCCCAGGGGAGGAACGAGCAGTACTTC | CAGSPQAQGRNEQYF
TRBJ1-2 | TRBV29-1 | - | - | TGCAGCGTTTACCACGCAGGAGAGGGAGGGTATGGCTACACCTTC | CSVYHAGEGGYGYTF
TRBJ1-2 | TRBV29-1 | - | few | TGCAGCGTTGCACAGGGCTCTAACTATGGCTACACCTTC | CSVAQGSNYGYTF
TRBJ2-6 | TRBV5-1 | - | - | TGCGCCAGCAGCTGGATCACAGGGAATGGGCCCTCTGGGGCCTACGTCCTGACTTTC | CASSWITGNGPSGAYVLTF
TRBJ1-4 | TRBV5-1 | TRBD1 | few | TGCGCCAGCAGCTTAGGGGGCTCTAATGAAAAACTGTTTTTT | CASSLGGSNEKLFF
TRBJ2-3 | TRBV20-1 | TRBD2 | - | TGCAGTGCTAGAGTAACTAGCGGGGGGGCCAGCACAGATACGCAGTATTTT | CSARVTSGGASTDTQYF
TRBJ2-5 | TRBV7-8 | TRBD2 | few | TGTGTCAGCAGCTTAGTAGGCGCTAGCGGGCAAGAGACCCAGTACTTC | CVSSLVGASGQETQYF
TRBJ2-4 | TRBV18 | - | - | TGTGCCAGCTCACCACCGCCAGTACTAGCCAAAAACATTCAGTACTTC | CASSPPPVLAKNIQYF